This TCR beta chain emerged from a study of blood T cell repertoires in COVID-19. This clone has a single count. As handled by the study authors: How many nucleated cells were present was estimated from reference gene primer amplification. Here immunoSEQ multiplex PCR was the method, and the copy in TCRdb shows in-frame clones only, minus some. V, J and clone size derive from that table, while D and trimming were established from the DNA sequence. The sample records roughly 150,000 clones, approximately 90% being singletons. CDR3 length equals 13 residues. Germline lookup yields CDR1 KGHSH and CDR2 LQKENI. V lost 6 bases to trimming and J lost 5 bases; unmatched junction nucleotides: 4.

The material sequenced was peripheral blood. The V call is TRBV18, the J call TRBJ2-7; 10 nucleotides agree with TRBD1. The sequence derives from a woman aged 55-70 years with active COVID-19. The CDR3 DNA is TGTGCCAGCTCGCTGGGACAGGGGAACGAGCAGTACTTC. This encodes CASSLGQGNEQYF.